This T cell receptor beta chain was sequenced for a study of blood T cell repertoires in COVID-19. About the research overall: The United States, Italy and Spain provided the acute and convalescent COVID-19 samples.

This CDR3 spans 13 amino acids. V was pared by 8 bases and J by 3 bases, with 13 bases between. Germline values: CDR1 MNHEY, CDR2 SVGAGI. In assigning cohorts, the study relied on participant-reported clinical history. Using immunoSEQ multiplex PCR, the repertoire was profiled, and TCRdb retains in-frame clones only, with some absent. The table shows 250,000 or so clones, with 70% to 90% occurring only once. The sequence was collected from a woman in her forties or fifties who had been exposed to COVID-19. The gene calls are TRBV6-5 and TRBJ1-2; D remains ambiguous. The material sequenced was PBMCs or T cells enriched from blood (not recorded which). The DNA of the CDR3 is TGTGCCAGCGGGCACGGGGAGTACTATGGCTACACCTTC. Amino acids: CASGHGEYYGYTF.